The clone carrying this T cell receptor (beta chain) occurred a few times. Its specificity is not known. A universal primer site was incorporated via template switching, and the cDNA contained unique molecular identifiers. TCRdb re-derived calls from the 5' RACE reads in MiXCR, one entry per CDR3 protein. The sample lists around 250,000 distinct CDR3 sequences, 12% seen once, with about 4% in the top ten. The sample is drawn from a study of identical twins. Regarding the study as a whole: Beta out-of-frame sequences showed weaker excess twin sharing.

Separately, the same data were catalogued under a study of yellow fever vaccine responses in identical twins. Per that study: The authors reported partly convergent, partly personalized vaccine responses in identical twins.

The receptor comes from a woman between 18 and 30 years old in good health. The sequenced sample consisted of memory (CD45RO+) T cells sorted from blood.

For the CDR3, the DNA is TGTGCCAGCTCACCAGATTTACGGGGAAGAGTGGACGAGCAGTACTTC. Translated: CASSPDLRGRVDEQYF. The chain employs TRBV18 and TRBJ2-7, with a weak D call TRBD2 (5 bases). The CDR3 runs 16 residues. Germline V gives CDR1 KGHSH, CDR2 LQKENI. Trimming stripped 2 bases from V and 5 bases from J, with 19 bases between.